This T cell receptor (beta chain) was recorded in a study of T cells in Graves' hyperthyroidism and ophthalmopathy. Whole-study findings and limits: In the blood, most expanded thyroid clonotypes above 0.001 appeared as well. Ophthalmopathy was distinguished from stable hyperthyroidism by 13 V-J signatures.

This clonotype occurred many times. Antigen unknown. Amplified TCR beta CDR3 regions derived from RNA transcripts. HTBI primers were the set used in a first-round RT-PCR of the TCR CDR3. TCRdb re-called the multiplex PCR reads through MiXCR, storing one row per CDR3 protein. The sample yields nearly 750,000 distinct CDR3 sequences, around a third seen once. The authors obtained PBMCs from more than 9.5 ml of fresh peripheral blood. The germline V gene encodes CDR1 SEHNR and CDR2 FQNEAQ (reference sequence). This CDR3 is 12 amino acids long. Trimming cost V 7 bases and J 5 bases, with 12 bases left between them.

Material: blood. The clonotype originates from a woman in her 40s with Graves' hyperthyroidism. This chain links TRBV7-9 with TRBJ2-7, with no clear D. The CDR3 DNA follows: TGTGCCAGCACGGCGGCGCAAAACGAGCAGTACTTC. This sequence encodes CASTAAQNEQYF.